Listed below are T cell receptor beta chains from one sample, sequenced in a study of shared clonotypes between healthy human individuals. Assay: immunoSEQ multiplex PCR; the TCRdb copy retains only in-frame clones and omits some. The sample comprises about 1 million clones, about 77% of which are singletons, and approximately 1.5% rests with the top ten. Material: memory CD4+ T cells sorted from blood. The receptors here all came from a man between 18 and 35 years old in good health. CDR3s leave out the opening cysteine and the closing phenylalanine or tryptophan.

j_call: TRBJ2-7; v_call: TRBV5-1; cdr3_aa: ASSLALESSGSYEQY
j_call: TRBJ1-1; v_call: TRBV6-6; cdr3_aa: ASSYSQNTEAF
j_call: TRBJ2-2; v_call: TRBV11-3; cdr3_aa: ASSRLSSGAEGTGELF
j_call: TRBJ2-3; v_call: TRBV5-1; cdr3_aa: ASSGTSGRATDTQY
j_call: TRBJ1-1; v_call: TRBV5-1; cdr3_aa: ASSRGDGGTEAF
j_call: TRBJ1-6; v_call: TRBV5-6; cdr3_aa: ASSPRQGTGNSPLH
j_call: TRBJ2-3; v_call: TRBV7-8; cdr3_aa: ASSPLDTQY
j_call: TRBJ1-2; v_call: TRBV18; cdr3_aa: ASSLGVDSLVGNYGYT
j_call: TRBJ2-7; v_call: TRBV7-3; cdr3_aa: ASSLSGSYEQY
j_call: TRBJ1-2; v_call: TRBV5-4; cdr3_aa: ASSLGLGQGLDGYT